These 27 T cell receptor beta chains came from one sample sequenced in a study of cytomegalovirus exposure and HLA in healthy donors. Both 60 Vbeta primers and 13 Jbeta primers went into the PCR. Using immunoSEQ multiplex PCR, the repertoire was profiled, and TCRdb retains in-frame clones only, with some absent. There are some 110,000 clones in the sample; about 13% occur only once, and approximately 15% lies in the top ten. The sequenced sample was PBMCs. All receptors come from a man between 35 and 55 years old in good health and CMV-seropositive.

CDR3 amino acids: CSAVGGDTQYF. In nucleotides, the CDR3 is TGCAGTGCGGTGGGGGGAGATACGCAGTATTTT. The genes are TRBV20-1 and TRBJ2-3, with D perhaps matching TRBD2 (6 bases). V shed 6 bases and J shed 5 bases, with 9 bases lying between them. From germline, CDR1 is DFQATT and CDR2 SNEGSKA (reference sequence). The CDR3 has 11 residues.

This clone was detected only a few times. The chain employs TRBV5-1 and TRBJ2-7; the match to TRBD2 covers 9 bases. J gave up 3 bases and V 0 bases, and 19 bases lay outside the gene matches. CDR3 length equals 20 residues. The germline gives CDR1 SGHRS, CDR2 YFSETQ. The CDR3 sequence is CASSLATLAGTLRGGYEQYF. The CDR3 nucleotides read TGCGCCAGCAGCTTGGCCACTCTAGCGGGAACCCTTCGCGGGGGCTACGAGCAGTACTTC.

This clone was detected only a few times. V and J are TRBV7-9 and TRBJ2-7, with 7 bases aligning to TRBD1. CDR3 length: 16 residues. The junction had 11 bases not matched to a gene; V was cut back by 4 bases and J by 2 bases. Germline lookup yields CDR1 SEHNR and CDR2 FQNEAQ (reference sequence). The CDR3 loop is CASSYAGTASPYEQYF. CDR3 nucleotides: TGTGCCAGCAGCTATGCCGGGACAGCGTCCCCCTACGAGCAGTACTTC.

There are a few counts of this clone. This chain's CDR3 is CASSLDLTSSYNEQFF. The CDR3 DNA is TGTGCCAGCAGCTTAGACCTCACGAGCTCCTACAATGAGCAGTTCTTC. The chain has TRBV11-3 and TRBJ2-1; unclear D gene. Trimming removed 0 bases from V and 0 bases from J, with 9 bases in between. Germline CDR1 is SGHNT and CDR2 is YENEEA. This CDR3 is built from 16 residues.

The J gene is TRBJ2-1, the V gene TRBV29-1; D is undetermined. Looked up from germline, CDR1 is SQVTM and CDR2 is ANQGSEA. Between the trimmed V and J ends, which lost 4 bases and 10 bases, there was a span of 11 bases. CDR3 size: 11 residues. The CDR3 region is CSVVGAGEQFF. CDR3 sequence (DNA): TGCAGCGTTGTTGGAGCTGGGGAGCAGTTCTTC.

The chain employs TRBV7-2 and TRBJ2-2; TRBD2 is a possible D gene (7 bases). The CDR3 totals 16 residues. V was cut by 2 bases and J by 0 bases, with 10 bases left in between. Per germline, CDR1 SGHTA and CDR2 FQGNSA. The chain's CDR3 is CASSLRGRANTGELFF. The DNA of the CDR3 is TGTGCCAGCAGCTTAAGGGGGAGGGCGAACACCGGGGAGCTGTTTTTT.

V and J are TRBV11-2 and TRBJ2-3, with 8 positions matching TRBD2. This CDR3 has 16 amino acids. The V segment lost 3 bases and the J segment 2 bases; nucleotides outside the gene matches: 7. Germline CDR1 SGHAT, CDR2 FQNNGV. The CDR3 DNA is TGTGCCAGCAGCTTCGGGGGGGGAGCCTACACAGATACGCAGTATTTT. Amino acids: CASSFGGGAYTDTQYF. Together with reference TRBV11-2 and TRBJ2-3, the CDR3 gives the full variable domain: EAGVAQSPRYKIIEKRQSVAFWCNPISGHATLYWYQQILGQGPKLLIQFQNNGVVDDSQLPKDRFSAERLKGVDSTLKIQPAKLEDSAVYLCASSFGGGAYTDTQYFGPGTRLTVL.

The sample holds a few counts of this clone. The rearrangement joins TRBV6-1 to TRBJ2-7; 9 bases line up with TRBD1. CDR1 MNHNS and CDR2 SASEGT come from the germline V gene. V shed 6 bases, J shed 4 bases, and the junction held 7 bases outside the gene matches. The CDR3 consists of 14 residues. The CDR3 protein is CASRGTGLRYEQYF. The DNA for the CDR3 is TGTGCCAGCAGAGGGACAGGGTTAAGGTACGAGCAGTACTTC.

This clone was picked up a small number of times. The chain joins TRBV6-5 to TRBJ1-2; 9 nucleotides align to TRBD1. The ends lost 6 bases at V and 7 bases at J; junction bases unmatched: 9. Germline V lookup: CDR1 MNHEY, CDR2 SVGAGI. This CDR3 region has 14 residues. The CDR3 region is CASRRLQGAGGYTF. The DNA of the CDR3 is TGTGCCAGCAGAAGACTACAGGGGGCTGGTGGCTACACCTTC.

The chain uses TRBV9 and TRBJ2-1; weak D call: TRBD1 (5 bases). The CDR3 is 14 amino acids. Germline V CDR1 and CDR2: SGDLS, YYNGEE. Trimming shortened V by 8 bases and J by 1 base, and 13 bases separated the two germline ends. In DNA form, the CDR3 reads TGTGCCAGTGGGGCTCGCGAATCCTACAATGAGCAGTTCTTC. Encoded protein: CASGARESYNEQFF. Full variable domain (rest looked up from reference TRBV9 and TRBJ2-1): DSGVTQTPKHLITATGQRVTLRCSPRSGDLSVYWYQQSLDQGLQFLIQYYNGEERAKGNILERFSAQQFPDLHSELNLSSLELGDSALYFCASGARESYNEQFFGPGTRLTVL.

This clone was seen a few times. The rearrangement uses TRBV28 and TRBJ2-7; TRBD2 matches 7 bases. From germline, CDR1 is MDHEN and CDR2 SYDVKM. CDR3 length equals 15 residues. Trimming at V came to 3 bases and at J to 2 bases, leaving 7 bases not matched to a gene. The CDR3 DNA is TGTGCCAGCAGTTTTGGGGGACTATCTGCCTACGAGCAGTACTTC. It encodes CASSFGGLSAYEQYF.

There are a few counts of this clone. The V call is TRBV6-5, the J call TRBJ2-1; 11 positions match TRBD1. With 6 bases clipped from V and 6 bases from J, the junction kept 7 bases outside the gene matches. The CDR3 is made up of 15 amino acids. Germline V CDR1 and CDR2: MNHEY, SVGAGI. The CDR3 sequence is CASRRDRGILNEQFF. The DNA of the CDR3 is TGTGCCAGCAGGAGGGACAGGGGGATACTCAATGAGCAGTTCTTC.

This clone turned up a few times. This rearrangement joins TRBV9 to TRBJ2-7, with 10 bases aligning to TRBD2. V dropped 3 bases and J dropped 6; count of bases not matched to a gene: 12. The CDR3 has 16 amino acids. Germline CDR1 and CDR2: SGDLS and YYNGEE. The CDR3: CASSGGGLAGEGEQYF. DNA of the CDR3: TGTGCCAGCAGCGGGGGGGGGCTAGCGGGAGAGGGCGAGCAGTACTTC.

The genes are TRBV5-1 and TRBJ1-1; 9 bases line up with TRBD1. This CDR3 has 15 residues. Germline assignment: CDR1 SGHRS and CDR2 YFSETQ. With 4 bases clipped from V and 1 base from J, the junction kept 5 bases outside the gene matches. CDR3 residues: CASSRWTGANTEAFF. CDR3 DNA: TGCGCCAGCAGCCGGTGGACAGGGGCGAACACTGAAGCTTTCTTT.

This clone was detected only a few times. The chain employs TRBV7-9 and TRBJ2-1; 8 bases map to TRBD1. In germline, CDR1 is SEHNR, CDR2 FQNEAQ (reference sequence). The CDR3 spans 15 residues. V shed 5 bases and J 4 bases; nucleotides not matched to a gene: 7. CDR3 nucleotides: TGTGCCAGCAGCCGGACAGGGCCTGTTTACAATGAGCAGTTCTTC. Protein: CASSRTGPVYNEQFF.

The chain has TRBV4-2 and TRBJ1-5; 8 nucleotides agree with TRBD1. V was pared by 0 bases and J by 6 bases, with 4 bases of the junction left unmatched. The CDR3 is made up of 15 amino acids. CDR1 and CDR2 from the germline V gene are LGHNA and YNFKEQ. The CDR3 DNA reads TGTGCCAGCAGCCAAGATCCGCAGGGGGCTCAGCCCCAGCATTTT. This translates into CASSQDPQGAQPQHF.

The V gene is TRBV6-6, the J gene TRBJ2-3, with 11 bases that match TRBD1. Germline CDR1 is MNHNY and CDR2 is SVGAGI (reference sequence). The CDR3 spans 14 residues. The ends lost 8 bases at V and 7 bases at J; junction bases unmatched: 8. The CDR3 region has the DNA TGTGCCAGCGTTTTGGACAGGGGGCCAAATACGCAGTATTTT. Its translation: CASVLDRGPNTQYF.

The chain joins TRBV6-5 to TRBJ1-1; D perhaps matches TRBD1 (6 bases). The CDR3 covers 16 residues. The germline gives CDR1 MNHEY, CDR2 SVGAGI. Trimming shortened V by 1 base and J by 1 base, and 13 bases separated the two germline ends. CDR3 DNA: TGTGCCAGCAGTTACTTGACAGGACGTAGGAACACTGAAGCTTTCTTT. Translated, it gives CASSYLTGRRNTEAFF.

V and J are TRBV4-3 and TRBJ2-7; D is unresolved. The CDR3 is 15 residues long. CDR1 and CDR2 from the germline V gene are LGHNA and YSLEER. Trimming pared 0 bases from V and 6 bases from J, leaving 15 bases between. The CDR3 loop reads CASSQDIAADGEQYF. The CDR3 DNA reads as TGCGCCAGCAGCCAAGATATAGCCGCCGACGGCGAGCAGTACTTC.

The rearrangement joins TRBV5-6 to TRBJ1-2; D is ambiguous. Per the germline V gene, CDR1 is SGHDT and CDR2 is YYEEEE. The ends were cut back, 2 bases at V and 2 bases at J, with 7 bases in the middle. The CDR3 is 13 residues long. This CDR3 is CASSFPGNYGYTF. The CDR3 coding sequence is TGTGCCAGCAGCTTTCCGGGGAACTATGGCTACACCTTC.

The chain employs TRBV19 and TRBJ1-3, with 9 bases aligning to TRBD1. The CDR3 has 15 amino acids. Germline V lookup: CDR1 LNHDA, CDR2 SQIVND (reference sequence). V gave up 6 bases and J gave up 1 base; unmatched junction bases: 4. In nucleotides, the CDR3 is TGTGCCAGTAGGTTGGGACAGGGATCTGGAAACACCATATATTTT. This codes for CASRLGQGSGNTIYF.

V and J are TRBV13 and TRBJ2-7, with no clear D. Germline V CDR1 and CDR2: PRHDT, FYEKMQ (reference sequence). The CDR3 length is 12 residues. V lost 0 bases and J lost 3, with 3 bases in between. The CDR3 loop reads CASSLGVYEQYF. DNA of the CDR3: TGTGCCAGCAGCTTAGGCGTCTACGAGCAGTACTTC.

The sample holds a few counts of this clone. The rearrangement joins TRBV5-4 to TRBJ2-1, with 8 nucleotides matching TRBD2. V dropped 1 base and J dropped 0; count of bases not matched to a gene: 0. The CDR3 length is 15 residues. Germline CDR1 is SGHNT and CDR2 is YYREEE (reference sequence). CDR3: CASSLTSGSYNEQFF. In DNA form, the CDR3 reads TGTGCCAGCAGCTTGACTAGCGGCTCCTACAATGAGCAGTTCTTC. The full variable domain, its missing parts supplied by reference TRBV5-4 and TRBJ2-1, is ETGVTQSPTHLIKTRGQQVTLRCSSQSGHNTVSWYQQALGQGPQFIFQYYREEENGRGNFPPRFSGLQFPNYSSELNVNALELDDSALYLCASSLTSGSYNEQFFGPGTRLTVL.

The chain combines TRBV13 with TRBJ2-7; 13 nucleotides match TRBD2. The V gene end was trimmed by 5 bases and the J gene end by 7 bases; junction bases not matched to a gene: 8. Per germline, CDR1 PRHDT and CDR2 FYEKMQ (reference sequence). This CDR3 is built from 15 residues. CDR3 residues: CASSPRTSGRGEQYF. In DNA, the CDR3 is TGTGCCAGCAGCCCCCGGACTAGCGGGAGAGGAGAGCAGTACTTC.

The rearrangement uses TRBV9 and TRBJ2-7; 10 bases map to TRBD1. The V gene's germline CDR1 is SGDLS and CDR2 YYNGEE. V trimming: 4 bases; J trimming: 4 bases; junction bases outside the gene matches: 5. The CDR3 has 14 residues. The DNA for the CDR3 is TGTGCCAGCAGCTCCGGGACAGGGGCTTACGAGCAGTACTTC. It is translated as CASSSGTGAYEQYF.

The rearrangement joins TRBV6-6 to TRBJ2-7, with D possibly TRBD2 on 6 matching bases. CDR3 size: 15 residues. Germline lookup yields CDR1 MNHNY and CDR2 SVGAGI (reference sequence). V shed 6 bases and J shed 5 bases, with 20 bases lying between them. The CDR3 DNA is TGTGCCAGCAGCCCCTCGGGGGTAAGGATCGACGAGCAGTACTTC. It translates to CASSPSGVRIDEQYF.

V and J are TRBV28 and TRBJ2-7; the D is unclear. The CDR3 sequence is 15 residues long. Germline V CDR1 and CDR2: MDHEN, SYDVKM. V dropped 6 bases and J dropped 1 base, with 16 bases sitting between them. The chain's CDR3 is CASSHRRVESYEQYF. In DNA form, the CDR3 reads TGTGCCAGCAGCCATCGTCGGGTGGAATCCTACGAGCAGTACTTC.